Presented here are 10 T cell receptor beta chains from one specimen sequenced in a study of CD8+ T cells in alopecia areata. RNA extraction was followed by reverse transcription into cDNA, which acted as the sequencing template. TCRdb's table, derived via immunoSEQ multiplex PCR, lists solely in-frame clones and lacks some. Of about 290,000 clones in the sample, 58% were seen once. Treatment described: oral pan-JAK inhibitor, 5-10 mg twice daily. The material was CD4+ T cells sorted from blood, obtained at week 24, from a patient treated with tofacitinib. The receptors derive from a human donor with alopecia areata.

V and J are TRBV7-2 and TRBJ2-2; no clear D gene. The CDR3 sequence is 15 residues long. Germline-derived CDR1 and CDR2 are SGHTA and FQGNSA. With 5 bases removed from V and 7 bases from J, the gap between germline ends came to 17 bases. This chain's CDR3 is CASSPLMPRVGELFF. In nucleotides, the CDR3 is TGTGCCAGCAGCCCACTCATGCCCCGGGTCGGGGAGCTGTTTTTT.

This chain connects TRBV5-1 to TRBJ2-1; a weak D match, TRBD2 (5 bases). The CDR3 sequence is 17 residues long. The V gene's germline CDR1 is SGHRS and CDR2 YFSETQ. V was clipped by 0 bases and J by 0 bases, with 13 bases between them. CDR3 nucleotides: TGCGCCAGCAGCTTGGGAATAACCGGGAACTCCTACAATGAGCAGTTCTTC. It codes for CASSLGITGNSYNEQFF.

J is TRBJ2-2 and V is TRBV30; D gene ambiguous. Germline loops: CDR1 GTSNPN, CDR2 SVGIG (reference sequence). The CDR3 length is 14 residues. Trimming cost V 7 bases and J 7 bases, with 19 bases left between them. Here the CDR3 reads CASKGRRVSGELFF. For the CDR3, the DNA is TGTGCCTCGAAGGGCCGGAGAGTAAGCGGGGAGCTGTTTTTT.

The V call is TRBV27, the J call TRBJ2-7, with 11 positions matching TRBD2. CDR3 length: 17 residues. Germline values: CDR1 MNHEY, CDR2 SMNVEV (reference sequence). The trim removed 2 bases at V and 3 bases at J, leaving 9 bases unmatched. The CDR3 here is CASSLNPWGLAVYEQYF. The CDR3, as DNA: TGTGCCAGCAGTTTAAATCCCTGGGGACTAGCGGTCTACGAGCAGTACTTC.

The chain employs TRBV5-7 and TRBJ2-2; D is tentatively TRBD1 or TRBD2 (5 bases each). TRBV5-7 is placed among ORFs of uncertain function. Deletions cut 4 bases from V and 3 bases from J, with 10 bases between. CDR3 length equals 14 residues. The CDR3 bases are TGTGCCAGCAGCAGCGGACACCACACCGGGGAGCTGTTTTTT. It codes for CASSSGHHTGELFF.

This clone appeared many times. The J gene is TRBJ2-7, the V gene TRBV7-3, with D possibly being TRBD2 (6 bases). Germline CDR1 is SGHTA and CDR2 is FQGTGA. Trimming took 3 bases from V and 6 from J, leaving 12 bases between them. The CDR3 runs 13 residues. CDR3 nucleotide sequence: TGTGCCAGCAGCTTGACGGGGACTGGCGAGCAGTACTTC. Translated, it gives CASSLTGTGEQYF.

This clone showed up just a few times. The chain recombines TRBV5-4 with TRBJ2-5; the D gene is possibly TRBD2 (5 bases). From germline, CDR1 is SGHNT and CDR2 YYREEE (reference sequence). The ends were cut back, 3 bases at V and 2 bases at J, with 14 bases in the middle. This CDR3 is built from 15 residues. CDR3 residues: CASSSFITGQETQYF. DNA of the CDR3: TGTGCCAGCAGCTCCTTCATTACGGGACAAGAGACCCAGTACTTC.

V gene TRBV27 combines with J gene TRBJ2-7, with 8 nucleotides matching TRBD2. The germline V gene has CDR1 MNHEY and CDR2 SMNVEV (reference sequence). The V gene end was trimmed by 4 bases and the J gene end by 3 bases; junction bases not matched to a gene: 8. The CDR3 length is 15 residues. The CDR3 sequence is CASSSRGGKDYEQYF. Written as DNA, the CDR3 is TGTGCCAGCAGTTCCCGGGGGGGTAAAGACTACGAGCAGTACTTC.

In DNA, the CDR3 is TGTGCCAGCAGCTTTAGTAGAACGGCCTACGAGCAGTACTTC. This encodes CASSFSRTAYEQYF. The gene calls are TRBV7-2 and TRBJ2-7; D gene uncertain. Trimming removed 3 bases at V and 2 bases at J, with 11 bases between. This CDR3 is 14 amino acids long. The germline CDR1 and CDR2 sequences are SGHTA and FQGNSA.

The J gene is TRBJ1-1, the V gene TRBV30; TRBD1 is a possible D gene (5 bases). Germline V CDR1 and CDR2: GTSNPN, SVGIG (reference sequence). The V end lost 4 bases, the J end lost 1 base, and 13 bases lay between the germline ends. The CDR3 loop spans 14 amino acids. The CDR3 DNA reads TGTGCCTGGAACAAGGGGACTTGGAACACTGAAGCTTTCTTT. This gives the protein CAWNKGTWNTEAFF.